This T cell receptor (beta chain) was captured in a study of regulatory T cells in long-lasting Graves disease. Study-level results: The persistent group shared 3,000 or so public clonotypes, more than the roughly 990 shared by new patients.

This clonotype was seen at least ten times. Its antigen is as yet unknown. Combining iRepertoire HTBI primers with Arm-PCR of CDR3 regions, the authors built TCR beta libraries. In TCRdb, the multiplex PCR reads were re-called with MiXCR into one record per CDR3 protein. This sample carries over 300,000 distinct CDR3 sequences, around 20% of them seen once, and the ten largest clones take just under 30%. Regarding time point: persistent/refractory GD, antithyroid drugs over 5 years with positive TRAb. RNA from PBMCs was the source of the TCR library. The sequence came from a female donor with Graves disease. Specimen: peripheral blood mononuclear cells (PBMCs), collected when the disease was refractory, from a patient treated with antithyroid drugs.

CDR3 bases: TGTGCCAGCAGTGGAACAGGGAATCAGCCCCAGCATTTT. Encoded protein: CASSGTGNQPQHF. The chain recombines TRBV6-1 with TRBJ1-5; tentative D call: TRBD1 (6 bases). Between the trimmed V and J ends, which lost 4 bases and 4 bases, there was a span of 8 bases. The CDR3 is made up of 13 amino acids. Germline assignment: CDR1 MNHNS and CDR2 SASEGT.